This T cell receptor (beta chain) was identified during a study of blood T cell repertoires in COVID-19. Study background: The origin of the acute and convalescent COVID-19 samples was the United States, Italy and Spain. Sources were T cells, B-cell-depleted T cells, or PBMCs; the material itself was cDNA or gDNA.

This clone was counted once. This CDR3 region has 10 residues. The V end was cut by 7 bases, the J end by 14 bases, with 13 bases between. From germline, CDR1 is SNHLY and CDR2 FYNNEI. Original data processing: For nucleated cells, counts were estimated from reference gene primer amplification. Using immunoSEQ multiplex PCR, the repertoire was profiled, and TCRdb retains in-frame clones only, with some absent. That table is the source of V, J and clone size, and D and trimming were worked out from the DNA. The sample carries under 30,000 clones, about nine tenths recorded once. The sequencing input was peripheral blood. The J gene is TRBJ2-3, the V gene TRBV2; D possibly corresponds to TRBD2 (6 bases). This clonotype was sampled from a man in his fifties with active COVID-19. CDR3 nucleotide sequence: TGTGCCAGCACCGAGTCGGGACTGTATTTT. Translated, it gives CASTESGLYF.